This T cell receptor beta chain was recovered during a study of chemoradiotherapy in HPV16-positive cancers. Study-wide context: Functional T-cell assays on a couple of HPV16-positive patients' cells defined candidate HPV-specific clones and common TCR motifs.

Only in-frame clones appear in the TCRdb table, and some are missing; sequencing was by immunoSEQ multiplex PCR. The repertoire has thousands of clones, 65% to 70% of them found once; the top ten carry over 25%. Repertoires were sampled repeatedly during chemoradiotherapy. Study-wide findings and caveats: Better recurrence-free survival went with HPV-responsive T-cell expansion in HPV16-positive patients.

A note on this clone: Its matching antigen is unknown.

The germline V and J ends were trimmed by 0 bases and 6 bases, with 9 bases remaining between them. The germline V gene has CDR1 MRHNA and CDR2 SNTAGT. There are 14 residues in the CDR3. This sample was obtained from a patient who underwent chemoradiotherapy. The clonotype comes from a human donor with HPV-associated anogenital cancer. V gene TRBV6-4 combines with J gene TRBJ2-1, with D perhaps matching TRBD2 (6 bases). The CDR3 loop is CASSDSLAPNEQFF. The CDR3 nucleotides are TGTGCCAGCAGTGACTCACTAGCCCCCAATGAGCAGTTCTTC.